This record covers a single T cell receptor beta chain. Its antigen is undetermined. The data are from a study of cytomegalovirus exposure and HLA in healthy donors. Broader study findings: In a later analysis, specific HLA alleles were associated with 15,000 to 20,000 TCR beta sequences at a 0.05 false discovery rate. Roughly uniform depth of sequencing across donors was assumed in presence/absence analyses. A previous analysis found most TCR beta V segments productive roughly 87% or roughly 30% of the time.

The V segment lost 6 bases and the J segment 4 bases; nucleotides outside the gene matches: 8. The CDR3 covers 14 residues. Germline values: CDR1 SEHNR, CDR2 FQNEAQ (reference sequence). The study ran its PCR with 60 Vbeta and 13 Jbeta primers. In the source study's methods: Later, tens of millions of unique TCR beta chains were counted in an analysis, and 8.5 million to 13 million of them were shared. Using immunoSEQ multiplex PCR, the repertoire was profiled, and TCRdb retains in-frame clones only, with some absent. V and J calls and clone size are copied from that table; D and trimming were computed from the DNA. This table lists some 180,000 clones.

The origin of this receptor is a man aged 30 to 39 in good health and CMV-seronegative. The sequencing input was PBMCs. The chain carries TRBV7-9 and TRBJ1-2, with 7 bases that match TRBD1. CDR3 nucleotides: TGTGCCAGCAGTTCTACAGGGGTAGGCTATGGCTACACCTTC. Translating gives CASSSTGVGYGYTF. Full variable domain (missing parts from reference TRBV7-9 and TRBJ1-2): DTGVSQNPRHKITKRGQNVTFRCDPISEHNRLYWYRQTLGQGPEFLTYFQNEAQLEKSRLLSDRFSAERPKGSFSTLEIQRTEQGDSAMYLCASSSTGVGYGYTFGSGTRLTVV.